This TCR beta chain was identified in a study of T cells in Graves' hyperthyroidism and ophthalmopathy. This CDR3 contains 13 residues. Trimming cost V 2 bases and J 3 bases, with 8 bases left between them. Germline assignment: CDR1 SGHRS and CDR2 YFSETQ. Uncontrolled infections, other autoimmune diseases, pregnancy or lactation led to exclusion of patients. The PBMCs had their origin in 10 ml of fresh peripheral blood. It was RNA transcripts that yielded the amplified TCR beta CDR3 regions. HTBI primers were used for first-round RT-PCR of the TCR CDR3. From the multiplex PCR reads, TCRdb called clonotypes with MiXCR, one entry per CDR3 protein. Among about 520,000 distinct CDR3 sequences listed, roughly 25% were seen once.

The sample taken for sequencing was blood. The rearrangement uses TRBV5-1 and TRBJ1-1; tentative D call: TRBD1 (5 bases). This TCR came from a young woman with Graves' ophthalmopathy. CDR3 in DNA: TGCGCCAGCAGCTTTGGACAAGACACTGAAGCTTTCTTT. It yields the protein CASSFGQDTEAFF.